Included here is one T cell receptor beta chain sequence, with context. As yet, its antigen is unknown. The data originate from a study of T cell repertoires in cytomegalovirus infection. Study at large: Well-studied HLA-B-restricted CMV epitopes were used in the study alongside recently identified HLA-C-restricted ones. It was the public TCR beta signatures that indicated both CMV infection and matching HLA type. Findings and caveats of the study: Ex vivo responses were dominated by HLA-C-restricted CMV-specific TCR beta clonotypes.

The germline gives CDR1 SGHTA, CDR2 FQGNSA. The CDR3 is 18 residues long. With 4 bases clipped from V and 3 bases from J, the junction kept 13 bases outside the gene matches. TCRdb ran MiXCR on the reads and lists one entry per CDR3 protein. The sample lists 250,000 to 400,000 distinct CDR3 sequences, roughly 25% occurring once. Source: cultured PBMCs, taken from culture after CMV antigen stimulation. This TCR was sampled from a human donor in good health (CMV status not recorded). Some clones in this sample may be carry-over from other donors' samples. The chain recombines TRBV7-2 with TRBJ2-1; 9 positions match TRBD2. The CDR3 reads CASSSKRTRREGYNEQFF. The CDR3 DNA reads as TGTGCCAGCAGCTCCAAAAGGACCCGGCGGGAGGGCTACAATGAGCAGTTCTTC.